These T cell receptor beta chains were read from a single sample in a study of blood T cell repertoires in COVID-19. Measured with immunoSEQ multiplex PCR; TCRdb has only the in-frame clones, and not every one. The data show 130,000 to 150,000 clones, approximately 80% seen once. Specimen: peripheral blood. These receptors were taken from a human donor in a cohort sampled during active COVID-19. CDR3s include the opening cysteine and the closing phenylalanine or tryptophan. D genes are given only for firm matches.

CDR3 protein,D gene,V gene,J gene
CASSPLGTSGGPESSYNEQFF,TRBD2,TRBV18,TRBJ2-1
CASSPRPGTGIHGYTF,TRBD1,TRBV28,TRBJ1-2
CASIPRGAYNEQFF,-,TRBV2,TRBJ2-1
CSAVKGFANTEAFF,-,TRBV29-1,TRBJ1-1
CASSPGQGAPTDTQYF,TRBD1,TRBV5-1,TRBJ2-3
CASSQTVSGELFF,-,TRBV3-1/TRBV3-2,TRBJ2-2
CASSQRGGSNYGYTF,-,TRBV3-1/TRBV3-2,TRBJ1-2
CASSWGQGEGETQYF,TRBD1,TRBV28,TRBJ2-5
CASSPRTSGSKNEQFF,TRBD2,TRBV9,TRBJ2-1
CASSNTGDHGYTF,TRBD1,TRBV6-5,TRBJ1-2
CASRSLNTEAFF,-,TRBV12-3/TRBV12-4,TRBJ1-1
CASSLVGHTDTQYF,-,TRBV5-4,TRBJ2-3
CASSPRQGRNYGYTF,TRBD1,TRBV7-2,TRBJ1-2
CASSDLWGTSLPNYNEQFF,TRBD2,TRBV10-2,TRBJ2-1
CASSLGLSSGGRFF,TRBD2,TRBV7-2,TRBJ2-1
CASNRGQLSYNEQFF,TRBD1,TRBV19,TRBJ2-1
CASSLFSTTGELFF,-,TRBV28,TRBJ2-2
CASTRLDRAGDTQYF,TRBD1,TRBV28,TRBJ2-3